Below, 27 T cell receptor beta chains from the same sample are listed, as sequenced in a study of blood T cell repertoires in COVID-19. Produced via immunoSEQ multiplex PCR; TCRdb's table is partial and in-frame only. The repertoire holds a few hundred thousand clones, with approximately 84% as singletons. What was sequenced was PBMCs or T cells enriched from blood (not recorded which). The receptors derive from a middle-aged man who had recovered from COVID-19.

CDR3 amino acids: CASSSDGGSGGSEQYF. Written as DNA, the CDR3 is TGCGCCAGCAGCTCAGACGGGGGTAGTGGTGGATCCGAGCAGTACTTC. J is TRBJ2-7 and V is TRBV5-1; TRBD2 might be the D (6 bases). CDR3 length: 16 amino acids. The germline gives CDR1 SGHRS, CDR2 YFSETQ. V lost 3 bases to trimming and J lost 6 bases, with 22 bases between them. Together with reference TRBV5-1 and TRBJ2-7, the CDR3 gives the full variable domain: KAGVTQTPRYLIKTRGQQVTLSCSPISGHRSVSWYQQTPGQGLQFLFEYFSETQRNKGNFPGRFSGRQFSNSRSEMNVSTLELGDSALYLCASSSDGGSGGSEQYFGPGTRLTVT.

The chain recombines TRBV27 with TRBJ1-6, with 10 bases lining up with TRBD1. V lost 9 bases to trimming and J lost 10 bases; unmatched junction nucleotides: 6. This CDR3 has 13 amino acids. Germline CDR1 MNHEY, CDR2 SMNVEV (reference sequence). This CDR3 reads CASRDRGGSPLHF. In DNA, the CDR3 is TGTGCCAGTAGGGACAGGGGTGGATCACCCCTCCACTTT.

Only a few counts were recorded for this clone. The chain's CDR3 is CASSGLAGGQETQYF. The CDR3 DNA follows: TGCGCCAGCAGCGGGCTAGCGGGAGGACAAGAGACCCAGTACTTC. V and J are TRBV5-1 and TRBJ2-5; the match to TRBD2 covers 11 bases. V shed 4 bases and J 2 bases; nucleotides not matched to a gene: 4. The length of the CDR3 is 15 residues. The germline V gene has CDR1 SGHRS and CDR2 YFSETQ.

The chain recombines TRBV11-2 with TRBJ2-1; 13 bases line up with TRBD2. Germline trimming cut 5 bases from V and 6 bases from J; bases unmatched to any gene: 7. CDR3 length equals 16 residues. From germline, CDR1 is SGHAT and CDR2 FQNNGV. In DNA form, the CDR3 reads TGTGCCAGCAGCCCATGGACTAGCGGGAGAGTCAATGAGCAGTTCTTC. This translates into CASSPWTSGRVNEQFF.

The V call is TRBV18, the J call TRBJ2-1, with TRBD1 as a possible D gene (7 bases). The CDR3 extends over 12 amino acids. Looked up from germline, CDR1 is KGHSH and CDR2 is LQKENI. V was shortened by 3 bases and J by 9 bases, with 9 bases between the two germline ends. The CDR3 bases are TGTGCCAGCTCACCCCAGGGGGGTGAGCAGTTCTTC. Its protein is CASSPQGGEQFF.

This chain uses TRBV6-2 or TRBV6-3 with TRBJ2-5; 13 bases line up with TRBD2. V lost 6 bases to trimming and J lost 3 bases; unmatched junction nucleotides: 4. Germline V gives CDR1 MNHEY, CDR2 SVGEGT. This CDR3 comprises 15 residues. The CDR3 nucleotides read TGTGCCAGCAGCACCGGACTAGCGGGAGAAGAGACCCAGTACTTC. Protein product: CASSTGLAGEETQYF.

The V call is TRBV27, the J call TRBJ1-4, with 7 bases aligning to TRBD1. The CDR3 sequence is 15 residues long. The V gene end was trimmed by 5 bases and the J gene end by 3 bases; junction bases not matched to a gene: 6. Looked up from germline, CDR1 is MNHEY and CDR2 is SMNVEV (reference sequence). The CDR3, as DNA: TGTGCCAGCAGTCCTGAGGGGGCAGCTAATGAAAAACTGTTTTTT. Its protein is CASSPEGAANEKLFF.

The rearrangement uses TRBV4-2 and TRBJ2-4; possibly TRBD1 for D (7 bases). Trimming cost V 1 base and J 3 bases, with 22 bases left between them. Germline values: CDR1 LGHNA, CDR2 YNFKEQ. The CDR3 runs to 19 residues. DNA for the CDR3: TGTGCCAGCAGCCAAGTTCGCGGAGGGGGCGGGGTGGGCAAAAACATTCAGTACTTC. Amino acids: CASSQVRGGGGVGKNIQYF.

The rearrangement links TRBV28 to TRBJ2-3; tentative D call: TRBD1 (5 bases). The V gene's germline CDR1 is MDHEN and CDR2 SYDVKM. The CDR3 totals 13 residues. Deletions cut 2 bases from V and 4 bases from J, with 7 bases between. The CDR3 nucleotides read TGTGCCAGCAGTTTAAAGGGGCCAGATACGCAGTATTTT. Amino acid sequence: CASSLKGPDTQYF. The entire variable domain, with the rest obtained from reference TRBV28 and TRBJ2-3, is as follows: DVKVTQSSRYLVKRTGEKVFLECVQDMDHENMFWYRQDPGLGLRLIYFSYDVKMKEKGDIPEGYSVSREKKERFSLILESASTNQTSMYLCASSLKGPDTQYFGPGTRLTVL.

V and J are TRBV24-1 and TRBJ1-5; 8 nucleotides agree with TRBD1. The junction had 4 bases not matched to a gene; V was cut back by 9 bases and J by 1 base. The CDR3 is 14 amino acids. Germline loops: CDR1 KGHDR, CDR2 SFDVKD. DNA of the CDR3: TGTGCCACCCAAGACAGGGGCAGCAATCAGCCCCAGCATTTT. This encodes CATQDRGSNQPQHF.

V is TRBV7-9 and J is TRBJ2-5; TRBD1 agrees at 7 bases. V shed 4 bases, J shed 0 bases, and the junction held 11 bases outside the gene matches. CDR3 length equals 17 residues. In germline, CDR1 is SEHNR, CDR2 FQNEAQ (reference sequence). The CDR3 here is CASSSLGVQGYQETQYF. Here the CDR3 DNA reads TGTGCCAGCAGCTCCTTAGGGGTACAGGGGTACCAAGAGACCCAGTACTTC.

The chain has TRBV29-1 and TRBJ2-1, with 7 bases lining up with TRBD2. Germline V gene lookup returns CDR1 SQVTM and CDR2 ANQGSEA. Trimming removed 3 bases from V and 2 bases from J; junction bases left unmatched: 19. The CDR3 extends over 19 amino acids. The DNA of the CDR3 is TGCAGCGTTGAGGGGGTGGTGACTAGCCCACAGAGGGCCTACAATGAGCAGTTCTTC. This translates into CSVEGVVTSPQRAYNEQFF.

The V call is TRBV2, the J call TRBJ2-1; 9 nucleotides line up with TRBD2. CDR1 and CDR2 (germline): SNHLY, FYNNEI. The ends lost 1 base at V and 5 bases at J; junction bases unmatched: 9. This CDR3 region has 17 residues. The DNA for the CDR3 is TGTGCCAGCAGTGAAGGGCTAGCGGGGTCGAGGGACAATGAGCAGTTCTTC. This codes for CASSEGLAGSRDNEQFF.

The rearrangement uses TRBV5-6 and TRBJ1-4, with D tentatively TRBD1 (6 bases). The germline V and J ends were trimmed by 6 bases and 0 bases, with 9 bases remaining between them. This CDR3 contains 14 residues. CDR1 is SGHDT, CDR2 YYEEEE, per germline. The CDR3: CASTGQTTNEKLFF. CDR3 sequence (DNA): TGTGCCAGCACCGGACAGACAACTAATGAAAAACTGTTTTTT.

The V and J genes are TRBV19 and TRBJ1-1; D gene ambiguous. Trimming cost V 4 bases and J 1 base, with 10 bases left between them. Looked up from germline, CDR1 is LNHDA and CDR2 is SQIVND (reference sequence). The CDR3 spans 14 residues. DNA for the CDR3: TGTGCCAGTAGTACCCCCAGATCGAACACTGAAGCTTTCTTT. Translation gives CASSTPRSNTEAFF. The full variable domain, completed using reference TRBV19 and TRBJ1-1, is DGGITQSPKYLFRKEGQNVTLSCEQNLNHDAMYWYRQDPGQGLRLIYYSQIVNDFQKGDIAEGYSVSREKKESFPLTVTSAQKNPTAFYLCASSTPRSNTEAFFGQGTRLTVV.

This clone came up a few times. Other nucleotide sequences in the sample specify the same CDR3. The rearrangement links TRBV5-5 to TRBJ2-7; D possibly corresponds to TRBD1 (5 bases). The germline CDR1 and CDR2 sequences are SGHKS and YYEKEE (reference sequence). This CDR3 contains 13 residues. The germline V and J ends were trimmed by 1 base and 0 bases, with 5 bases remaining between them. This chain's CDR3 is CASSLQGSYEQYF. The CDR3 DNA reads TGTGCCAGCAGCTTGCAGGGCTCCTACGAGCAGTACTTC.

J is TRBJ1-5 and V is TRBV2; no clear D. The CDR3 extends over 15 amino acids. The germline CDR1 and CDR2 sequences are SNHLY and FYNNEI. Trimming removed 3 bases from V and 3 bases from J, with 12 bases in between. The chain's CDR3 is CASSDRGEDNQPQHF. The CDR3 DNA follows: TGTGCCAGCAGTGATCGCGGGGAGGACAATCAGCCCCAGCATTTT.

Here the CDR3 reads CASSVLGGQGFFTF. CDR3 in DNA: TGTGCCAGCAGCGTATTAGGGGGTCAAGGTTTTTTCACCTTC. The rearrangement joins TRBV9 to TRBJ1-2; tentative D call: TRBD1 (6 bases). This CDR3 contains 14 residues. Germline values: CDR1 SGDLS, CDR2 YYNGEE. The ends were cut back, 1 base at V and 13 bases at J, with 20 bases in the middle.

This clone occurred once. The V and J genes are TRBV2 and TRBJ2-2, with D maybe TRBD2 (6 bases). The V and J ends lost 5 bases and 1 base respectively, with 11 bases between them. Germline CDR1 reads SNHLY; CDR2 reads FYNNEI. The CDR3 length is 15 residues. The CDR3 bases are TGTGCCAGCAGTTCCCTGCGGGGGAACACCGGGGAGCTGTTTTTT. Protein sequence: CASSSLRGNTGELFF.

The chain uses TRBV5-4 and TRBJ2-7; weak D call: TRBD2 (5 bases). The germline V gene has CDR1 SGHNT and CDR2 YYREEE (reference sequence). V was pared by 0 bases and J by 3 bases, with 16 bases between. The CDR3 totals 16 residues. The CDR3 protein is CASSLAGGWGNYEQYF. The CDR3, as DNA: TGTGCCAGCAGCTTGGCGGGCGGGTGGGGTAACTACGAGCAGTACTTC.

The chain joins TRBV29-1 to TRBJ1-1; perhaps TRBD1 as D (6 bases). Trimming shortened V by 1 base and J by 5 bases, and 14 bases separated the two germline ends. There are 14 residues in the CDR3. Germline V gives CDR1 SQVTM, CDR2 ANQGSEA. CDR3 loop: CSVEGGQAKTEAFF. The CDR3 nucleotides read TGCAGCGTTGAAGGGGGGCAGGCAAAGACTGAAGCTTTCTTT.

This clone was detected once. The CDR3 region has the DNA TGTGCCAGCAGCCGCCCCCTCCGGACAGGGGCTGGAAACACCATATATTTT. Its translation: CASSRPLRTGAGNTIYF. This sequence joins TRBV3-1 (or the pseudogene TRBV3-2) and TRBJ1-3; 9 positions agree with TRBD1. V was clipped by 4 bases and J by 2 bases; unmatched bases: 9. The length of the CDR3 is 17 residues. From germline, CDR1 is LGHDT and CDR2 YNNKEL (reference sequence).

The rearrangement joins TRBV6-5 to TRBJ2-3, with D possibly being TRBD2 (5 bases). Per the germline V gene, CDR1 is MNHEY and CDR2 is SVGAGI. The CDR3 contains 15 residues. The ends were cut back, 6 bases at V and 2 bases at J, with 15 bases in the middle. The CDR3 bases are TGTGCCAGCAGCCCCTTCGGGGAAATCACAGATACGCAGTATTTT. This encodes CASSPFGEITDTQYF.

The chain carries TRBV3-1 (or the pseudogene TRBV3-2) and TRBJ1-3; TRBD1 is a possible D gene (6 bases). The CDR3 contains 13 residues. The germline V and J ends were trimmed by 1 base and 11 bases, with 12 bases remaining between them. Germline CDR1 and CDR2: LGHDT and YNNKEL (reference sequence). CDR3: CASSQVTGFPIYF. The CDR3 coding sequence is TGTGCCAGCAGCCAAGTCACAGGGTTTCCCATATATTTT.

This clone was picked up one time. This chain links TRBV18 with TRBJ2-2, with TRBD2 matching 13 bases. The CDR3 loop spans 19 amino acids. Unmatched junction bases numbered 7, after V lost 3 bases and J lost 0 bases. In germline, CDR1 is KGHSH, CDR2 LQKENI. The CDR3 loop is CASSPRTSGGTANTGELFF. Here the CDR3 DNA reads TGTGCCAGCTCACCCAGGACTAGCGGGGGAACCGCGAACACCGGGGAGCTGTTTTTT. Combining the CDR3 with reference TRBV18 and TRBJ2-2 gives the whole variable domain NAGVMQNPRHLVRRRGQEARLRCSPMKGHSHVYWYRQLPEEGLKFMVYLQKENIIDESGMPKERFSAEFPKEGPSILRIQQVVRGDSAAYFCASSPRTSGGTANTGELFFGEGSRLTVL.

This chain connects TRBV2 to TRBJ1-6, with D possibly being TRBD1 (6 bases). This CDR3 region has 17 residues. CDR1 is SNHLY and CDR2 is FYNNEI in the germline V gene. Trimming left V 6 bases short and J 0 bases short, with 15 bases between. The CDR3 DNA is TGTGCCAGCAGCGAGGACAGTCTGAGCTCCTATAATTCACCCCTCCACTTT. This translates into CASSEDSLSSYNSPLHF. The full variable domain, its missing parts supplied by reference TRBV2 and TRBJ1-6, is EPEVTQTPSHQVTQMGQEVILRCVPISNHLYFYWYRQILGQKVEFLVSFYNNEISEKSEIFDDQFSVERPDGSNFTLKIRSTKLEDSAMYFCASSEDSLSSYNSPLHFGNGTRLTVT.

The genes are TRBV27 and TRBJ2-7; 9 bases fit TRBD1. The V segment lost 5 bases and the J segment 7 bases; nucleotides outside the gene matches: 12. This CDR3 is built from 15 residues. Germline V gives CDR1 MNHEY, CDR2 SMNVEV (reference sequence). The CDR3 region is CASSGTGQGIGEQYF. CDR3 bases: TGTGCCAGCAGTGGAACGGGACAGGGAATAGGGGAGCAGTACTTC.